One and the same sample provided the 8 T cell receptor beta chains below, sequenced in a study of shared clonotypes between healthy human individuals. Profiled with immunoSEQ multiplex PCR; TCRdb holds only in-frame clones, not every one. The repertoire consists of about 2.3 million clones, with 85% to 95% occurring once and the leading ten covering 0.3% to 0.45%. Material: naive CD4+ T cells from PBMCs. Subset meaning: CD45RA+ positively selected. The source is a man between 18 and 35 years old in good health. Some clones in this sample may be carry-over from other donors' samples.

The chain combines TRBV11-2 with TRBJ2-7, with a tentative D call TRBD1 (5 bases). CDR3 length equals 14 residues. The germline V gene encodes CDR1 SGHAT and CDR2 FQNNGV. V lost 4 bases, J lost 9 bases, and 19 bases lay in between. The CDR3 reads CASSSFAGRSGQYF. The DNA for the CDR3 is TGTGCCAGCAGCTCTTTCGCAGGGCGATCGGGGCAGTACTTC.

The chain recombines TRBV19 with TRBJ1-5; D not certain. Germline V lookup: CDR1 LNHDA, CDR2 SQIVND (reference sequence). This CDR3 has 16 amino acids. V dropped 3 bases and J dropped 2 bases, with 14 bases sitting between them. The chain's CDR3 is CASSIFYVEGNQPQHF. The CDR3 DNA reads as TGTGCCAGTAGTATCTTCTATGTCGAGGGCAATCAGCCCCAGCATTTT.

This clone was recorded once. CDR3 region: CATSRETGGPFRPNNEQFF. CDR3 nucleotide sequence: TGTGCCACCAGCAGAGAGACGGGAGGGCCTTTTCGTCCGAACAATGAGCAGTTCTTC. This chain joins TRBV15 and TRBJ2-1, with 8 bases identical to TRBD2. The CDR3 sequence is 19 residues long. Germline CDR1 and CDR2: LNHNV and YYDKDF (reference sequence). Losses at the gene ends were 0 bases for V and 5 bases for J; bases not matched to a gene: 15.

The gene calls are TRBV9 and TRBJ1-3; no definite D call. Between the trimmed V and J ends, which lost 0 bases and 4 bases, there was a span of 5 bases. The CDR3 runs 13 residues. In germline, CDR1 is SGDLS, CDR2 YYNGEE. The CDR3 here is CASSVEQGNTIYF. The CDR3 DNA reads as TGTGCCAGCAGCGTAGAACAAGGAAACACCATATATTTT.

The rearrangement links TRBV28 to TRBJ1-2, with a tentative D call TRBD1 (5 bases). The CDR3 runs 13 residues. Trimming pared 2 bases from V and 7 bases from J, leaving 11 bases between. From germline, CDR1 is MDHEN and CDR2 SYDVKM. The CDR3 reads CASSLRGKGGYTF. The CDR3 DNA is TGTGCCAGCAGTTTACGGGGGAAGGGTGGCTACACCTTC.

The J gene is TRBJ1-5, the V gene TRBV30; possible D gene TRBD1, 6 bases. CDR1 is GTSNPN and CDR2 is SVGIG in the germline V gene (reference sequence). Trimming took 5 bases from V and 1 from J, leaving 15 bases between them. This CDR3 has 15 amino acids. The CDR3 nucleotides are TGTGCCTGGGGCCTCGGACAGATAAGCAATCAGCCCCAGCATTTT. It is translated as CAWGLGQISNQPQHF.

This clone was observed once. This sequence joins TRBV7-9 and TRBJ2-7, with D unclear. The germline V gene encodes CDR1 SEHNR and CDR2 FQNEAQ (reference sequence). V lost 3 bases, J lost 1 base, and 25 bases lay in between. CDR3 size: 19 residues. The CDR3 nucleotides are TGTGCCAGCAGCTTTGTAACGCTTGGTAAGGGCGATCTATCCTACGAGCAGTACTTC. Translating gives CASSFVTLGKGDLSYEQYF.

This clone was found once. The chain carries TRBV25-1 and TRBJ1-2, with 9 bases lining up with TRBD1. Trimming removed 4 bases from V and 5 bases from J; junction bases left unmatched: 11. The CDR3 covers 16 residues. Germline CDR1 and CDR2: MGHDK and SYGVNS. The CDR3 DNA follows: TGTGCCAGCAGTGTAGGACAGGGGATAGGGGTATATGGCTACACCTTC. Translated: CASSVGQGIGVYGYTF.